The rows below give T cell receptor beta chains drawn from one sample of a study of T cell repertoires in ileal Crohn's disease. Using immunoSEQ multiplex PCR, the repertoire was profiled, and TCRdb retains in-frame clones only, with some absent. The profile covers about 14,000 clones, with roughly 87% appearing a single time and around 3.5% taken by the ten largest. Sequenced: ileal tissue. The origin of the receptors is an adult with Crohn's disease. The CDR3 runs from the conserved cysteine through the conserved F or W. A D gene is named only where the DNA matches it firmly. The size field is filled for only some rows; it gives once, few, many or a size class.

>TRBV5-6|TRBJ2-2|-|-
CASTPRWGVGTGELFF
TGTGCCAGCACCCCCAGGTGGGGAGTCGGCACCGGGGAGCTGTTTTTT
>TRBV5-1|TRBJ2-6|-|-
CASSEGSGANVLTF
TGCGCCAGCAGCGAGGGTTCTGGGGCCAACGTCCTGACTTTC
>TRBV19|TRBJ2-4|-|-
CASSIVSSGLSKNIQYF
TGTGCCAGTAGTATCGTCTCCTCGGGACTCTCCAAAAACATTCAGTACTTC
>TRBV27|TRBJ2-5|few|-
CASSLGGGLQETQYF
TGTGCCAGCAGCCTAGGCGGGGGCCTCCAAGAGACCCAGTACTTC
>TRBV5-1|TRBJ2-7|once|-
CASSLESGFSYEQYF
TGCGCCAGCAGCTTGGAGTCGGGGTTCTCCTACGAGCAGTACTTC
>TRBV30|TRBJ2-1|few|-
CAWSPGGLYNEQFF
TGTGCCTGGAGTCCCGGCGGGCTATACAATGAGCAGTTCTTC
>TRBV5-4|TRBJ2-7|once|TRBD2
CASSRTSGSEQYF
TGTGCCAGCAGCCGGACTAGCGGGAGCGAGCAGTACTTC
>TRBV7-9|TRBJ2-2|-|-
CASSLVQTGELFF
TGTGCCAGCAGCTTAGTGCAGACCGGGGAGCTGTTTTTT
>TRBV6-5|TRBJ1-5|-|TRBD1
CASSRGQGVEPQHF
TGTGCCAGCAGCCGAGGTCAGGGGGTTGAGCCCCAGCATTTT
>TRBV11-1|TRBJ2-5|-|-
CASSLVQGYQETQYF
TGTGCCAGCAGCTTAGTCCAGGGATATCAAGAGACCCAGTACTTC
>TRBV27|TRBJ2-7|-|-
CASSHRVGSYEQYF
TGTGCCAGCAGCCACCGGGTAGGAAGCTACGAGCAGTACTTC
>TRBV6-1|TRBJ1-2|-|TRBD1
CASSEVPGQGRPFF
TGTGCCAGCAGTGAAGTCCCGGGACAGGGGCGCCCCTTCTTC
>TRBV7-9|TRBJ2-3|-|TRBD1
CASNFGQGTDTQYF
TGTGCCAGCAACTTCGGACAGGGCACAGATACGCAGTATTTT
>TRBV14|TRBJ2-7|-|-
CASSLRARVYEQYF
TGTGCCAGCAGCTTAAGGGCCAGGGTCTACGAGCAGTACTTC
>TRBV27|TRBJ1-6|once|-
CASGWASNSPLHF
TGTGCCAGCGGATGGGCCTCAAATTCACCCCTCCACTTT
>TRBV10-3|TRBJ1-1|-|TRBD1
CAISESDRDTEAFF
TGTGCCATCAGTGAGTCAGACAGGGACACTGAAGCTTTCTTT
>TRBV10-3|TRBJ1-1|-|TRBD1
CAISESSGTGGINTEAFF
TGTGCCATCAGTGAGTCGAGCGGGACAGGGGGCATTAACACTGAAGCTTTCTTT
>TRBV7-2|TRBJ1-5|-|-
CASSLGQVNQPQHF
TGTGCCAGCAGCTTAGGCCAGGTTAATCAGCCCCAGCATTTT
>TRBV27|TRBJ1-1|-|TRBD1
CASRGQGLNTEAFF
TGTGCCAGCAGAGGACAGGGGTTGAACACTGAAGCTTTCTTT
>TRBV7-2|TRBJ2-5|-|-
CASSLVSGDGETQYF
TGTGCCAGCAGCTTAGTTTCCGGAGACGGAGAGACCCAGTACTTC
>TRBV7-9|TRBJ2-7|once|-
CASSSGSGSEQYF
TGTGCCAGCAGCTCCGGGAGCGGAAGCGAGCAGTACTTC
>TRBV5-1|TRBJ2-3|-|-
CASSPRGAGATDTQYF
TGCGCCAGCAGCCCTAGGGGGGCGGGGGCCACAGATACGCAGTATTTT
>TRBV30|TRBJ1-5|-|-
CAWSNQGWQPQHF
TGTGCCTGGTCTAACCAGGGGTGGCAGCCCCAGCATTTT
>TRBV18|TRBJ1-1|-|-
CASSPLQGMNTEAFF
TGTGCCAGCTCACCACTCCAGGGGATGAACACTGAAGCTTTCTTT
>TRBV18|TRBJ1-2|-|-
CASSPPPDHGYTF
TGTGCCAGCTCACCACCCCCAGATCATGGCTACACCTTC
>TRBV5-1|TRBJ2-6|-|TRBD1
CASSLQGADSGANVLTF
TGCGCCAGCAGCTTGCAGGGGGCGGACTCTGGGGCCAACGTCCTGACTTTC
>TRBV19|TRBJ2-1|-|-
CASSISPAANEQFF
TGTGCCAGTAGTATATCACCAGCGGCCAATGAGCAGTTCTTC
>TRBV7-7|TRBJ2-7|-|TRBD2
CASSPGLANPEQYF
TGTGCCAGCAGCCCGGGACTAGCGAACCCCGAGCAGTACTTC
>TRBV6-1|TRBJ1-1|-|TRBD1
CASSEDRGGVDTEAFF
TGTGCCAGCAGTGAAGACAGGGGGGGGGTCGACACTGAAGCTTTCTTT
>TRBV19|TRBJ2-7|-|TRBD1
CASSTLGQGPYEQYF
TGTGCCAGTAGTACCCTAGGACAGGGCCCCTACGAGCAGTACTTC
>TRBV4-2|TRBJ2-7|-|TRBD1
CASSQAAGQGTYEQYF
TGTGCCAGCAGCCAAGCCGCGGGACAGGGAACCTACGAGCAGTACTTC
>TRBV5-1|TRBJ1-1|-|-
CASSPTVGLTNTEAFF
TGCGCCAGCAGCCCCACCGTCGGACTCACGAACACTGAAGCTTTCTTT
>TRBV21-1|TRBJ2-2|-|-
CASPRGSGGRNTGELFF
TGTGCCAGCCCTCGTGGTAGCGGGGGACGGAACACCGGGGAGCTGTTTTTT
>TRBV19|TRBJ2-7|-|-
CASSSGTGDIEQYF
TGTGCCAGTAGTTCGGGGACGGGGGATATCGAGCAGTACTTC
>TRBV27|TRBJ1-6|few|-
CASSQKQGLNSPLHF
TGTGCCAGCAGTCAGAAACAGGGTCTTAATTCACCCCTCCACTTT
>TRBV9|TRBJ2-2|-|-
CASSVEGSTGELFF
TGTGCCAGCAGCGTAGAAGGGAGCACCGGGGAGCTGTTTTTT
>TRBV6-1|TRBJ2-7|-|TRBD2
CASSAYGLAGGYYEQYF
TGTGCCAGCAGTGCATACGGACTAGCGGGGGGGTACTACGAGCAGTACTTC
>TRBV2|TRBJ1-1|-|-
CASSSQGNTEAFF
TGTGCCAGCAGTTCACAGGGGAACACTGAAGCTTTCTTT
>TRBV5-6|TRBJ2-1|-|-
CASSPGTVRQFF
TGTGCCAGCAGCCCAGGGACTGTTCGGCAGTTCTTC
>TRBV28|TRBJ2-3|-|TRBD2
CASSLIRTGTSGRLPGDTQYF
TGTGCCAGCAGTCTGATTCGGACCGGGACTAGCGGGAGGCTCCCGGGAGATACGCAGTATTTT
>TRBV9|TRBJ1-2|-|TRBD1
CASSPSQGARGYTF
TGTGCCAGCAGCCCCTCACAGGGGGCGCGAGGCTACACCTTC
>TRBV2|TRBJ2-1|few|-
CASRPSTIRHRQQFF
TGTGCCAGCAGGCCTTCCACAATCCGACATAGACAGCAGTTCTTC
>TRBV7-3|TRBJ1-1|-|-
CASSLMADLNTEAFF
TGTGCCAGCAGCTTAATGGCAGATCTGAACACTGAAGCTTTCTTT
>TRBV15|TRBJ2-7|-|-
CATSRGRGAAYEQYF
TGTGCCACCAGCAGAGGCCGGGGGGCCGCCTACGAGCAGTACTTC
>TRBV7-2|TRBJ1-2|-|TRBD1
CASSLVGTVFRGYGYTF
TGTGCCAGCAGCTTAGTAGGGACAGTCTTTCGGGGCTATGGCTACACCTTC
>TRBV14|TRBJ2-2|few|-
CASSQELAPTGELFF
TGTGCCAGCAGCCAAGAGCTAGCGCCGACCGGGGAGCTGTTTTTT
>TRBV6-5|TRBJ2-7|-|TRBD2
CASSTQAGAYEQYF
TGTGCCAGCAGCACCCAAGCGGGAGCCTACGAGCAGTACTTC
>TRBV6-1|TRBJ2-7|once|TRBD1
CASSEGTGPSYEQYF
TGTGCCAGCAGTGAAGGGACAGGCCCTTCCTACGAGCAGTACTTC
>TRBV7-2|TRBJ2-5|-|TRBD2
CASSSRAGKLGGETQYF
TGTGCCAGCAGCTCCCGAGCGGGGAAACTCGGGGGAGAGACCCAGTACTTC
>TRBV19|TRBJ1-5|-|-
CASSGGSGLLNQPQHF
TGTGCCAGTAGTGGTGGGTCGGGACTGTTAAATCAGCCCCAGCATTTT